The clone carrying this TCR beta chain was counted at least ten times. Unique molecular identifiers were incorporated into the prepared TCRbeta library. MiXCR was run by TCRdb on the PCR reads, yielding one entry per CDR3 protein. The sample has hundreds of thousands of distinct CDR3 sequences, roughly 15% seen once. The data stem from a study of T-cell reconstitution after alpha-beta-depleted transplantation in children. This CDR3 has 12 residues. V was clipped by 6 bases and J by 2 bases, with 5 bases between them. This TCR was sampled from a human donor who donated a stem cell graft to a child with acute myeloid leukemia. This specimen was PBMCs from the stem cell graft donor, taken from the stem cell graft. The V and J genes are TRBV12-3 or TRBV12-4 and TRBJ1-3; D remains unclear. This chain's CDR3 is CASRFAGNTIYF. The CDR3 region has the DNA TGTGCCAGCAGGTTCGCTGGAAACACCATATATTTT.